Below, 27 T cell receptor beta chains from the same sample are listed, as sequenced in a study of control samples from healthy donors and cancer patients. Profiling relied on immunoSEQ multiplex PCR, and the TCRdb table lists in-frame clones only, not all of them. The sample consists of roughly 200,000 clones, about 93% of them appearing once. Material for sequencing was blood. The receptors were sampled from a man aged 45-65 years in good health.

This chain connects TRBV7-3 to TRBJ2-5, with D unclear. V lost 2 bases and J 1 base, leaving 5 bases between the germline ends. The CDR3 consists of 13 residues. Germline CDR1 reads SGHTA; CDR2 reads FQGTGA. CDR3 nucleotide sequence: TGTGCCAGCAGCTTAGGGGTCCAAGAGACCCAGTACTTC. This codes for CASSLGVQETQYF.

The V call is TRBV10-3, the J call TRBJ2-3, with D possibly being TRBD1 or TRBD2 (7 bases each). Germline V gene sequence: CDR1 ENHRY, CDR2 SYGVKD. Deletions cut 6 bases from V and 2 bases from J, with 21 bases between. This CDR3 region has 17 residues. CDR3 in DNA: TGTGCCATCAGCGGGGGGCCTAAAGGGGGCTCCACAGATACGCAGTATTTT. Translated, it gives CAISGGPKGGSTDTQYF.

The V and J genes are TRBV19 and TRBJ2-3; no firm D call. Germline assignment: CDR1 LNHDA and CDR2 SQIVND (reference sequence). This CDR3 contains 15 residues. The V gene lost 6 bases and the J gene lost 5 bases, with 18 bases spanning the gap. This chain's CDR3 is CASSLEQRPGDTQYF. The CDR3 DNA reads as TGTGCCAGTAGCCTAGAACAAAGACCTGGAGATACGCAGTATTTT. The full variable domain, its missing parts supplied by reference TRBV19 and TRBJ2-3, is DGGITQSPKYLFRKEGQNVTLSCEQNLNHDAMYWYRQDPGQGLRLIYYSQIVNDFQKGDIAEGYSVSREKKESFPLTVTSAQKNPTAFYLCASSLEQRPGDTQYFGPGTRLTVL.

CDR3 residues: CASSLQGAGGFDEQFF. CDR3 bases: TGTGCCAGCAGCTTGCAGGGGGCAGGGGGTTTTGATGAGCAGTTCTTC. V usage is TRBV11-1 and J usage is TRBJ2-1; 8 bases fit TRBD1. Germline lookup yields CDR1 SGHAT and CDR2 FQDESV (reference sequence). The CDR3 runs to 16 residues. V was pared by 3 bases and J by 8 bases, with 12 bases of the junction left unmatched.

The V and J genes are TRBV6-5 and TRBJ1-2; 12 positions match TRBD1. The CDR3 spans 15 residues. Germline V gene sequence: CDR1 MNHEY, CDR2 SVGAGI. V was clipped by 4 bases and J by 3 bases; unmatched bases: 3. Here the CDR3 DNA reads TGTGCCAGCAGTTCCCGGGACAGGGGGCACTATGGCTACACCTTC. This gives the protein CASSSRDRGHYGYTF.

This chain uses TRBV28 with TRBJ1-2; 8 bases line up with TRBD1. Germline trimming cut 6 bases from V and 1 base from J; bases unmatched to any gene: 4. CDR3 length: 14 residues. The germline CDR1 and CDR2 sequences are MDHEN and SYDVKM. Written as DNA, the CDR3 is TGTGCCAGCAGGGGGACAGGTCGTAACTATGGCTACACCTTC. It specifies CASRGTGRNYGYTF.

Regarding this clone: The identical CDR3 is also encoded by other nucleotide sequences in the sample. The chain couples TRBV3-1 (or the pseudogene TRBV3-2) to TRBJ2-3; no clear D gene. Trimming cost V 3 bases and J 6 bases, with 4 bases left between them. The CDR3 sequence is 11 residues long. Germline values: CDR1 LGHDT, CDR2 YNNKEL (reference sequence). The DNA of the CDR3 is TGTGCCAGCAGCCAGGGCGATACGCAGTATTTT. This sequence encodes CASSQGDTQYF.

In DNA, the CDR3 is TGTGCCTGGCGGGAGAGATCACCCCTCCACTTT. Protein sequence: CAWRERSPLHF. The genes are TRBV30 and TRBJ1-6; D is ambiguous. The V and J ends lost 5 bases and 10 bases respectively, with 9 bases between them. Germline V gene data show CDR1 as GTSNPN and CDR2 as SVGIG (reference sequence). CDR3 length equals 11 residues.

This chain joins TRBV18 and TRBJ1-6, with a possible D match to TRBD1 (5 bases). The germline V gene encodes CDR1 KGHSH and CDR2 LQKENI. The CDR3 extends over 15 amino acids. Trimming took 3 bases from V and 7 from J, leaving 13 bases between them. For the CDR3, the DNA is TGTGCCAGCTCACCCAGCCGGGACCAGAATTCACCCCTCCACTTT. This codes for CASSPSRDQNSPLHF.

In nucleotides, the CDR3 is TGTGCCAGCAGTGGTAGCGAGACAGATACGCAGTATTTT. It translates to CASSGSETDTQYF. This chain joins TRBV6-4 and TRBJ2-3, with a tentative D call TRBD2 (5 bases). The V end was cut by 4 bases, the J end by 3 bases, with 8 bases between. Germline V CDR1 and CDR2: MRHNA, SNTAGT. This CDR3 has 13 residues.

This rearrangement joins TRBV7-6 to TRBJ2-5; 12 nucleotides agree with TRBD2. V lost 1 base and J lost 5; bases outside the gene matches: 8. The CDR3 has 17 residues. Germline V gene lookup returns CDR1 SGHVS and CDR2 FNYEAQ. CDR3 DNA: TGTGCCAGCAGCTTAGTGTCTAGCGGGGGGGCCCGGGAGACCCAGTACTTC. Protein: CASSLVSSGGARETQYF.

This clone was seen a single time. CDR3 nucleotides: TGCGCCAGCAGCTTACCCGGGACAGGGGAGACCCAGTACTTC. Protein product: CASSLPGTGETQYF. The genes are TRBV5-1 and TRBJ2-5; 9 bases line up with TRBD1. Germline V gene data show CDR1 as SGHRS and CDR2 as YFSETQ. CDR3 size: 14 residues. The trim removed 2 bases at V and 5 bases at J, leaving 4 bases unmatched.

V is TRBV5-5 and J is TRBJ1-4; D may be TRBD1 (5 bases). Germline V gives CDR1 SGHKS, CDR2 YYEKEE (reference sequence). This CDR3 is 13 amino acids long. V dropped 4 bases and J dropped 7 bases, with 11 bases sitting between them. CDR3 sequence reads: CASSRGGIEKLFF. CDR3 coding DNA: TGTGCCAGCAGCAGGGGAGGGATTGAAAAACTGTTTTTT.

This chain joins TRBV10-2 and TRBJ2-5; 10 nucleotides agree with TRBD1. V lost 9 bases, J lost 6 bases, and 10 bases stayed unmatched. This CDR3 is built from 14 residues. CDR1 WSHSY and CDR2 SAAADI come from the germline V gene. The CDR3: CASHPGQGTKTQYF. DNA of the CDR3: TGCGCCAGTCACCCGGGACAGGGGACCAAGACCCAGTACTTC.

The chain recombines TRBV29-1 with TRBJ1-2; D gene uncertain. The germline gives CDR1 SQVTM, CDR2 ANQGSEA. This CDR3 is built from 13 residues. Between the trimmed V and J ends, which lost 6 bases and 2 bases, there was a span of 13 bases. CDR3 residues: CSVRWGRNYGYTF. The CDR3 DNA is TGCAGCGTCCGTTGGGGTAGGAACTATGGCTACACCTTC.

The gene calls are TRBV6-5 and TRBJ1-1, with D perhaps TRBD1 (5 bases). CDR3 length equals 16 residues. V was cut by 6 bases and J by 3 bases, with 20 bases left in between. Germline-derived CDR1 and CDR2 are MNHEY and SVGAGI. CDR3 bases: TGTGCCAGCAGCTACACCGTGGGGCTTAGTTACACTGAAGCTTTCTTT. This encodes CASSYTVGLSYTEAFF.

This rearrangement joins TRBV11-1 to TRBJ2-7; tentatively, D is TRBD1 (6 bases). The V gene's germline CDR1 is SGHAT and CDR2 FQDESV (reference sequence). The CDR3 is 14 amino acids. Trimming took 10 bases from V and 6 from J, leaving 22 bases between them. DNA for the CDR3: TGTGCCACCTCTGGGTCGCAGGGGATCACCGAGCAGTACTTC. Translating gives CATSGSQGITEQYF.

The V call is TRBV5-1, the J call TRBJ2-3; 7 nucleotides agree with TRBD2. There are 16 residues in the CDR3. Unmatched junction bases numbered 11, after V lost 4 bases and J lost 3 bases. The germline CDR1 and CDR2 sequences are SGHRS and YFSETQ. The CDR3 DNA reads TGCGCCAGCAGCCGCGCGACTAGCTCCCTAACAGATACGCAGTATTTT. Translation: CASSRATSSLTDTQYF.

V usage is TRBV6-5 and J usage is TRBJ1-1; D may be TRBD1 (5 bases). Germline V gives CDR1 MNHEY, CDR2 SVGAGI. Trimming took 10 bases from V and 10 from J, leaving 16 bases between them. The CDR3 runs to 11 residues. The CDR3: CATRRGSGAFF. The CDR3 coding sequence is TGTGCCACTCGGCGGGGGAGCGGAGCTTTCTTT.

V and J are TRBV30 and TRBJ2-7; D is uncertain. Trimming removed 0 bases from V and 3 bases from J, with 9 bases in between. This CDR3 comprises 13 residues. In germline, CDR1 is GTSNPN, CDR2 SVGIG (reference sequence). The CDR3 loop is CAWSVTPSYEQYF. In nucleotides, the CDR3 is TGTGCCTGGAGTGTTACCCCGAGCTACGAGCAGTACTTC.

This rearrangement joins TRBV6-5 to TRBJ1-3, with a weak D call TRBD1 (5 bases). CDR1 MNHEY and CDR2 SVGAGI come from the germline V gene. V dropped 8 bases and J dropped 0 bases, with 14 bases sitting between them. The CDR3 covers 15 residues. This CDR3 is CASFRPGPSGNTIYF. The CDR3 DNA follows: TGTGCCAGCTTCCGACCGGGGCCCTCTGGAAACACCATATATTTT.

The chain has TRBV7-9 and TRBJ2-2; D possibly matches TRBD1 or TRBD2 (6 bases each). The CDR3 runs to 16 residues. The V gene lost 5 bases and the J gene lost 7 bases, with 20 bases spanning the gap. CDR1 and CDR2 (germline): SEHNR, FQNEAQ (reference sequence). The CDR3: CASSTEGGFRDGELFF. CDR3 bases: TGTGCCAGCAGCACAGAGGGGGGATTTCGGGACGGGGAGCTGTTTTTT.

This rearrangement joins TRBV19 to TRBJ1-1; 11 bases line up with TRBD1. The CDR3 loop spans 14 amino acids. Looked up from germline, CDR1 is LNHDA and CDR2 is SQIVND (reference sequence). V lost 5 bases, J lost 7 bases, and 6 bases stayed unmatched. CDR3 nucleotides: TGTGCCAGTAGTGTCGGACAGGGGGCGATTGAAGCTTTCTTT. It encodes CASSVGQGAIEAFF. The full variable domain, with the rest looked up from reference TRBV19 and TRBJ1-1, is DGGITQSPKYLFRKEGQNVTLSCEQNLNHDAMYWYRQDPGQGLRLIYYSQIVNDFQKGDIAEGYSVSREKKESFPLTVTSAQKNPTAFYLCASSVGQGAIEAFFGQGTRLTVV.

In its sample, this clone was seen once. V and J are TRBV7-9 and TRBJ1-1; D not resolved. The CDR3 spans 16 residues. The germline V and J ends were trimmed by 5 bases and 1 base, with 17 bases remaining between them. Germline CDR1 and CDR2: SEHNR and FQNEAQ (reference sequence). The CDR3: CASSKLRTEPNTEAFF. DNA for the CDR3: TGTGCCAGCAGCAAACTTAGGACGGAGCCGAACACTGAAGCTTTCTTT.

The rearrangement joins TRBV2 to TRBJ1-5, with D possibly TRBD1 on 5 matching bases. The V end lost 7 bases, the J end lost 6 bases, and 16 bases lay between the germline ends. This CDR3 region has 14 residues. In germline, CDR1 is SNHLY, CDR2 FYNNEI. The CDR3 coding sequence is TGTGCCAGCACCTCCCAGGGACGGAGTCAGCCCCAGCATTTT. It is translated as CASTSQGRSQPQHF. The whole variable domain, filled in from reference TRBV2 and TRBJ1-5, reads EPEVTQTPSHQVTQMGQEVILRCVPISNHLYFYWYRQILGQKVEFLVSFYNNEISEKSEIFDDQFSVERPDGSNFTLKIRSTKLEDSAMYFCASTSQGRSQPQHFGDGTRLSIL.

CDR3 sequence reads: CASSLNRGQINSPLHF. Here the CDR3 DNA reads TGTGCCAGCAGCTTAAATCGCGGCCAAATTAATTCACCCCTCCACTTT. The V call is TRBV11-2, the J call TRBJ1-6, with D unclear. Germline loops: CDR1 SGHAT, CDR2 FQNNGV. This CDR3 contains 16 residues. Trimming removed 2 bases at V and 6 bases at J, with 14 bases between.

CDR3 sequence: CASSERGSPVGEQYV. In DNA form, the CDR3 reads TGTGCCAGCAGTGAAAGGGGGAGCCCAGTGGGCGAGCAGTACGTC. This sequence joins TRBV6-1 and TRBJ2-7; tentatively, D is TRBD1 (6 bases). V shed 2 bases and J shed 6 bases, with 17 bases lying between them. The germline CDR1 and CDR2 sequences are MNHNS and SASEGT. The CDR3 spans 15 residues.